A selection of T cell receptor beta chains follows, all from one sample in a study of blood T cell repertoires in COVID-19. Repertoires were generated with immunoSEQ multiplex PCR, while TCRdb's copy carries only in-frame clones and drops some. The repertoire has 150,000 or so clones, over 80% of them found once; the top ten carry 10% to 15%. Sequencing was carried out using PBMCs or T cells enriched from blood (not recorded which). The origin of the receptors is a woman in her fifties or sixties who had recovered from COVID-19. CDR3s include the opening cysteine and the closing phenylalanine or tryptophan. D genes are given only for firm matches. The size field is filled for only some rows; it gives once, few, many or a size class.

NA,TRBJ1-1,NA,TRBV5-1,CASSLGFGTEAFF,TGCGCCAGCAGCTTGGGATTCGGCACTGAAGCTTTCTTT
TRBD1,TRBJ1-6,NA,TRBV6-4,CASSNRGDGSPLHF,TGTGCCAGCAGCAACAGGGGTGACGGTTCACCCCTCCACTTT
NA,TRBJ1-1,once,TRBV12-5,CASGLGGNTEAFF,TGTGCTAGTGGTTTGGGAGGGAACACTGAAGCTTTCTTT
TRBD2,TRBJ2-2,NA,TRBV2,CASRSGGGTGELFF,TGTGCCAGCCGGTCGGGAGGGGGCACCGGGGAGCTGTTTTTT
TRBD1,TRBJ2-7,NA,TRBV3-1/TRBV3-2,CASSRMWTGGNEQYF,TGTGCCAGCAGCCGAATGTGGACAGGGGGTAACGAGCAGTACTTC
NA,TRBJ1-5,NA,TRBV6-1,CASSEGQGLYQPQHF,TGTGCCAGCAGTGAAGGGCAGGGCCTCTATCAGCCCCAGCATTTT
NA,TRBJ1-2,NA,TRBV5-4,CASSVQGWLIGYTF,TGTGCCAGCAGCGTTCAGGGATGGCTGATTGGCTACACCTTC
TRBD1,TRBJ1-2,NA,TRBV7-8,CASSPGDRRSHVF,TGTGCCAGCAGCCCAGGGGACAGGCGGAGTCACGTCTTC
NA,TRBJ2-5,once,TRBV7-8,CASSFSGVETQYF,TGTGCCAGCAGCTTTTCAGGGGTGGAGACCCAGTACTTC
NA,TRBJ1-1,NA,TRBV30,CAWSVGGGTEAFF,TGTGCCTGGAGTGTAGGTGGGGGGACTGAAGCTTTCTTT
TRBD2,TRBJ2-7,few,TRBV29-1,CSVVGGQQYEQYF,TGCAGCGTTGTGGGAGGGCAACAGTACGAGCAGTACTTC
NA,TRBJ2-2,NA,TRBV12-3/TRBV12-4,CASRSVSTGELFF,TGTGCCAGCAGATCCGTATCGACCGGGGAGCTGTTTTTT
NA,TRBJ2-3,NA,TRBV4-1,CASSQDRASSTDTQYF,TGCGCCAGCAGCCAAGATCGAGCGTCTAGCACAGATACGCAGTATTTT
TRBD2,TRBJ2-3,NA,TRBV15,CATSSPHGGGTDTQYF,TGTGCCACCAGCAGCCCGCACGGGGGGGGCACAGATACGCAGTATTTT
TRBD1,TRBJ1-2,NA,TRBV19,CASRRDRSSANYGYTF,TGTGCCAGTAGGCGGGACAGAAGTTCAGCTAACTATGGCTACACCTTC
TRBD1,TRBJ2-7,once,TRBV5-4,CASRKGQGSYEQYF,TGTGCCAGCAGAAAAGGACAGGGCTCCTACGAGCAGTACTTC
NA,TRBJ2-2,NA,TRBV29-1,CSVWWGGRTGELFF,TGCAGCGTTTGGTGGGGGGGCCGCACCGGGGAGCTGTTTTTT
NA,TRBJ2-2,NA,TRBV9,CAGATGVGGELFF,TGTGCCGGGGCTACGGGCGTTGGCGGGGAGCTGTTTTTT
NA,TRBJ2-7,few,TRBV6-5,CASSSRVTYEQYF,TGTGCCAGCAGTAGCAGGGTGACCTACGAGCAGTACTTC
TRBD1,TRBJ2-3,NA,TRBV4-1,CASSQAGQATDTQYF,TGCGCCAGCAGCCAAGCCGGACAGGCCACAGATACGCAGTATTTT
NA,TRBJ1-3,NA,TRBV6-1,CASSEAGGVGGNTIYF,TGTGCCAGCAGTGAAGCTGGAGGGGTAGGGGGAAACACCATATATTTT
TRBD1,TRBJ1-4,NA,TRBV4-1,CASSRDRGAVNEKLFF,TGCGCCAGTTCCCGGGACAGGGGAGCAGTAAATGAAAAACTGTTTTTT
TRBD2,TRBJ2-3,NA,TRBV3-1/TRBV3-2,CASSQGGTLTDTQYF,TGTGCCAGCAGCCAGGGGGGGACTCTCACAGATACGCAGTATTTT
NA,TRBJ1-1,NA,TRBV6-5,CASSRVRGTEAFF,TGTGCCAGCAGTCGGGTGCGGGGCACTGAAGCTTTCTTT
TRBD2,TRBJ2-6,once,TRBV3-1/TRBV3-2,CASSRAGDSGANVLTF,TGTGCCAGCAGCCGAGCGGGAGACTCTGGGGCCAACGTCCTGACTTTC
NA,TRBJ1-1,few,TRBV28,CASNGGLTEAFF,TGTGCCAGCAACGGGGGGCTCACTGAAGCTTTCTTT
TRBD1,TRBJ2-1,few,TRBV5-1,CASSLLPQGVSNEQFF,TGCGCCAGCAGCTTGCTTCCCCAGGGGGTTTCCAATGAGCAGTTCTTC